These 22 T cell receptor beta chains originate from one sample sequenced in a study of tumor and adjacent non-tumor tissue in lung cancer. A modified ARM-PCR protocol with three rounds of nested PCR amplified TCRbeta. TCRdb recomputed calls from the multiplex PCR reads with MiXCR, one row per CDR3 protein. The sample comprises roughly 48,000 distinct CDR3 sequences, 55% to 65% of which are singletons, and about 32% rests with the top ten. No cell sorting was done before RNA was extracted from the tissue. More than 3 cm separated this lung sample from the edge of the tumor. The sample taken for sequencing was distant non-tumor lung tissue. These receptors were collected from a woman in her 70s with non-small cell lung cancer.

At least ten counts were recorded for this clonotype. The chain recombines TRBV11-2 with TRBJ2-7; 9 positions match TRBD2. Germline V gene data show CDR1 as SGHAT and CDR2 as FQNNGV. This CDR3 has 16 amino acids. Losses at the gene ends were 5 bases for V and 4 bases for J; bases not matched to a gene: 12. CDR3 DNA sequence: TGTGCCAGCAGCCCCTGGGGTAGCGGGGGACAATACGAGCAGTACTTC. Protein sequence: CASSPWGSGGQYEQYF.

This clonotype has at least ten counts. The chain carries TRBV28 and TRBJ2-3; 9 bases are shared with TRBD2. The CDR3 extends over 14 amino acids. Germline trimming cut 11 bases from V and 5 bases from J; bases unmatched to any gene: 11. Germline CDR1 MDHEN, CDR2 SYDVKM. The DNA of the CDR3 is TGTGCCGAGGCCTTAGCGGGAGCCATAGATACGCAGTATTTT. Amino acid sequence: CAEALAGAIDTQYF.

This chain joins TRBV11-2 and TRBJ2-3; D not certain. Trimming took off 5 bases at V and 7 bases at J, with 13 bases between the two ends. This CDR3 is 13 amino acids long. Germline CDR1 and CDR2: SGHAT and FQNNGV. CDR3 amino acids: CASSPRRSNTQYF. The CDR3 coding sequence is TGTGCCAGCAGCCCAAGAAGATCAAATACGCAGTATTTT. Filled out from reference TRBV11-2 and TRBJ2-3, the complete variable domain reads EAGVAQSPRYKIIEKRQSVAFWCNPISGHATLYWYQQILGQGPKLLIQFQNNGVVDDSQLPKDRFSAERLKGVDSTLKIQPAKLEDSAVYLCASSPRRSNTQYFGPGTRLTVL.

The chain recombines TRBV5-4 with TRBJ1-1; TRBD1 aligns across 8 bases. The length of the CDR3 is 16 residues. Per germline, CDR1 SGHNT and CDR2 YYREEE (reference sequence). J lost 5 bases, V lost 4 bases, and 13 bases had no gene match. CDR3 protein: CASSRILGQGVTEAFF. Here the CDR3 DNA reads TGTGCCAGCAGCCGTATTCTCGGACAGGGAGTTACTGAAGCTTTCTTT.

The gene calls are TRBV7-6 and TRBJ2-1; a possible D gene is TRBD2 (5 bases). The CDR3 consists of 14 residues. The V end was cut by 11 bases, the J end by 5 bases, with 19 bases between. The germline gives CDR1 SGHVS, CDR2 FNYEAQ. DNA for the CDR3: TGTGCCTGCGGCTTATCGGTGCGGGACAATGAGCAGTTCTTC. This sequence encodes CACGLSVRDNEQFF.

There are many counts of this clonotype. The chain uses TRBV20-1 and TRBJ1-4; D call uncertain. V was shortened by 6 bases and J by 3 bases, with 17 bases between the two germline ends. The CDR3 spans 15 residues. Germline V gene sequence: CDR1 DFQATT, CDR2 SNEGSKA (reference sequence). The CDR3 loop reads CSATSGPEANEKLFF. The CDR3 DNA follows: TGCAGTGCAACATCGGGCCCCGAGGCTAATGAAAAACTGTTTTTT.

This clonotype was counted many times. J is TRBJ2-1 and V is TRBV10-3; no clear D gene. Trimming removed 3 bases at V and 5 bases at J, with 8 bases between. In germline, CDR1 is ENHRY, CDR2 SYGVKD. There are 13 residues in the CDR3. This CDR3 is CAISELRDNEQFF. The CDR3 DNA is TGTGCCATCAGTGAACTCCGTGACAATGAGCAGTTCTTC.

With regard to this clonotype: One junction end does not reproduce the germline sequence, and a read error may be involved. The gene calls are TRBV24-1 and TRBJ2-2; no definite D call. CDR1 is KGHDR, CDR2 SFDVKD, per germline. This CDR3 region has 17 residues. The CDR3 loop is CATNDLQSSLNTGELFF. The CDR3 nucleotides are TGTGCCACCAATGATTTGCAGAGTTCGCTGAATACCGGGGAGCTGTTTTTT.

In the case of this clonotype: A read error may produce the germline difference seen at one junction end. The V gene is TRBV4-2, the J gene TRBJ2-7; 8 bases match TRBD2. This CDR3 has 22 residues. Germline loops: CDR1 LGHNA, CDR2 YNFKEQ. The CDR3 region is CASSQVFIRLVAGSPSSYEQHF. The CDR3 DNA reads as TGTGCCAGCAGCCAAGTTTTCATCAGATTAGTAGCGGGATCACCGAGCTCCTACGAGCAGCACTTC.

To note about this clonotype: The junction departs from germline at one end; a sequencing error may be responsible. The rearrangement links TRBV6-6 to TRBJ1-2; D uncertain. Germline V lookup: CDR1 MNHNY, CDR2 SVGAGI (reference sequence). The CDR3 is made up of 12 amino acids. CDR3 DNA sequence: TGTGCCAGTAGCAGAACGGCGGCCGGCTACGCCTTC. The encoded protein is CASSRTAAGYAF.

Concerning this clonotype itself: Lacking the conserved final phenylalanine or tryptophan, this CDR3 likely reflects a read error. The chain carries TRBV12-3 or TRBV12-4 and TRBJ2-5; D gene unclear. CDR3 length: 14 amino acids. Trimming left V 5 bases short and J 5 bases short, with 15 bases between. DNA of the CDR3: TGTGCCAGCAGTATTCCTGGTCGGCAGGAGACCCAGTACATC. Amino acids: CASSIPGRQETQYI.

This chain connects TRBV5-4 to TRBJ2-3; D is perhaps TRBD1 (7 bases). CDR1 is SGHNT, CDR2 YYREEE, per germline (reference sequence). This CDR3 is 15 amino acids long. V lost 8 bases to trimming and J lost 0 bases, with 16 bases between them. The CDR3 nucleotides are TGTGCCAGTAATGCAGGGGGGCAGAGCACAGATACGCAGTATTTT. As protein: CASNAGGQSTDTQYF.

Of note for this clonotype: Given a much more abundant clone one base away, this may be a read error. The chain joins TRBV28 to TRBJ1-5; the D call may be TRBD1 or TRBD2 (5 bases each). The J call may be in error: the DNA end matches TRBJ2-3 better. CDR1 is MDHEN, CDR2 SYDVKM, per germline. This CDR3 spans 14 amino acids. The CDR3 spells CASRADGIPGPQYF. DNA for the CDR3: TGTGCCAGCAGAGCGGACGGTATACCGGGGCCCCAGTATTTT.

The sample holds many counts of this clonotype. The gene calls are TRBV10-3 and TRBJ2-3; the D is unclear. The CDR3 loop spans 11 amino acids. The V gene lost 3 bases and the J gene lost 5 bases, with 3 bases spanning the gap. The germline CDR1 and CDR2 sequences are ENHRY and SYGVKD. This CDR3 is CAISEIDTQYF. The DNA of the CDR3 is TGTGCCATCAGTGAAATAGATACGCAGTATTTT.

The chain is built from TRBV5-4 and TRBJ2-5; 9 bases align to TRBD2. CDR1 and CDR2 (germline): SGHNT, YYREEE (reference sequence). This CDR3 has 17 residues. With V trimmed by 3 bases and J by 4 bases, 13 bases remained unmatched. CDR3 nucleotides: TGTGCCAGCAGCTCGGTAGCAGGGGCGGGAGGGCCAGAGACCCAGTACTTC. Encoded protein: CASSSVAGAGGPETQYF.

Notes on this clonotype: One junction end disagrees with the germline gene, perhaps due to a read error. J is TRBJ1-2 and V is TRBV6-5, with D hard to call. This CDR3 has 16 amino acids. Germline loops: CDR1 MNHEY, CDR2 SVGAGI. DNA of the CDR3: TGTGTCAGCAGGACTCCCCGGGCTAGAGGGAGCTGTGGCTACACCTTC. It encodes CVSRTPRARGSCGYTF.

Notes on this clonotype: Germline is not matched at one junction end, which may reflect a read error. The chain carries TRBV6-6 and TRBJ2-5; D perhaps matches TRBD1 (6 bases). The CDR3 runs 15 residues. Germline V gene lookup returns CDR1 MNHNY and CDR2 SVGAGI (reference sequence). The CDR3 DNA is TGTGCCAGCAGTTACACTTCCACTCGGACAGCCCCCATCCACTTC. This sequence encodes CASSYTSTRTAPIHF.

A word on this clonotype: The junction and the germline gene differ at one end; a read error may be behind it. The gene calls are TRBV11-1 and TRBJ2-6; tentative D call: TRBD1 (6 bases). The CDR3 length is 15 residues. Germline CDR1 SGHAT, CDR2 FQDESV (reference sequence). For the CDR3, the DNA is TGTGCCAGCAGCTTGGGGGCTACTGGGGCCGACGTCCTGACTTTC. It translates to CASSLGATGADVLTF. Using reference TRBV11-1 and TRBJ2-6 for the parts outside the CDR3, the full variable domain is EAEVAQSPRYKITEKSQAVAFWCDPISGHATLYWYRQILGQGPELLVQFQDESVVDDSQLPKDRFSAERLKGVDSTLKIQPAELGDSAMYLCASSLGATGADVLTFGAGSRLTVL.

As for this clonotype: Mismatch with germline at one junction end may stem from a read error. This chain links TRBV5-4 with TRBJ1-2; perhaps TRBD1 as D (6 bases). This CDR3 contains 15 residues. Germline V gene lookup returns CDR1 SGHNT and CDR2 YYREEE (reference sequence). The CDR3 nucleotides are TGTGCCAGCAGTTTGGGGGGGCAAGGGATGGCTGGCTACACCTTC. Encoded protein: CASSLGGQGMAGYTF.

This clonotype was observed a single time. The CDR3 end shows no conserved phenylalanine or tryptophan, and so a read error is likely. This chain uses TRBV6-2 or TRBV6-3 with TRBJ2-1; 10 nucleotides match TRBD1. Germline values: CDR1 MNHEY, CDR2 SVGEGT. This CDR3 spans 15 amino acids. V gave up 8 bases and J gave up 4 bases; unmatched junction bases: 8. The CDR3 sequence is CASGDPGQGYNEQFL. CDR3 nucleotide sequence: TGTGCCAGCGGAGATCCGGGACAGGGGTACAATGAGCAGTTCCTC.

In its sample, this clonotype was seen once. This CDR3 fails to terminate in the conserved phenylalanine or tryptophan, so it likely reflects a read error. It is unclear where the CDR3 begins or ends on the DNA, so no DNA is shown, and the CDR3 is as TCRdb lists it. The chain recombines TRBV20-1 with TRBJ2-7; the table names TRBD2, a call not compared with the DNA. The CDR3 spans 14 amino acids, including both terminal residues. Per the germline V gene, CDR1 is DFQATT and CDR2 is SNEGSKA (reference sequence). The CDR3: CSAIPGLAGVGEHL.

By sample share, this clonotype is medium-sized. CDR3 nucleotides: TGCAGCGTTGACGGTCCTAAGCGGGAGTTCGATGAGCAGTTCTTC. This codes for CSVDGPKREFDEQFF. The genes are TRBV29-1 and TRBJ2-1, with 8 bases matching TRBD2. V was pared by 3 bases and J by 8 bases, with 12 bases of the junction left unmatched. Germline V gene lookup returns CDR1 SQVTM and CDR2 ANQGSEA. CDR3 length equals 15 residues.